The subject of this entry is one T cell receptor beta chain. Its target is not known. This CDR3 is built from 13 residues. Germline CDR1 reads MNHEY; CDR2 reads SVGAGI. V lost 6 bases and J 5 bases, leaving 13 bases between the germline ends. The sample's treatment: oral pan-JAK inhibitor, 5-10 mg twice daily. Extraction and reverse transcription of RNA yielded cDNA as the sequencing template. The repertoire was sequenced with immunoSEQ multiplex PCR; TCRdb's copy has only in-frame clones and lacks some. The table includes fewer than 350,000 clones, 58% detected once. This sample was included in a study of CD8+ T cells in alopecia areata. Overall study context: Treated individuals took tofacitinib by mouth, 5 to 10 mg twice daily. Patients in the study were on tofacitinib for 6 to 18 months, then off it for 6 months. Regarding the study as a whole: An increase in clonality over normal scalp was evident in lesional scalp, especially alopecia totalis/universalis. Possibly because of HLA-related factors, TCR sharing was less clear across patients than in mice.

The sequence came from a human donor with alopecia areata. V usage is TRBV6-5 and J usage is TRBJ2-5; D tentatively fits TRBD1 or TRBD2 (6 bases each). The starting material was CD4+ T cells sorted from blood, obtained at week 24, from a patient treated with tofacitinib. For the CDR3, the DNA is TGTGCCAGCAGGGGGGGCCGGCTCGAGACCCAGTACTTC. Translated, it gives CASRGGRLETQYF.